This T cell receptor (beta chain) was found in a study of cytomegalovirus exposure and HLA in healthy donors. The CDR3 is 16 residues long. Germline CDR1 is SNHLY and CDR2 is FYNNEI. With V trimmed by 6 bases and J by 0 bases, 5 bases remained unmatched. The study's findings and limits: Solely CMV serostatus was available to characterize immune exposure.

This clone occurred a few times. Its antigen is unidentified. PCR was performed using 60 Vbeta and 13 Jbeta primers. Here immunoSEQ multiplex PCR was the method, and the copy in TCRdb shows in-frame clones only, minus some. The sample consists of approximately 160,000 clones, 75% of them appearing once. This sequence originates from a woman aged 45-59 years in good health and CMV-seropositive. Sample: PBMCs. The V and J genes are TRBV2 and TRBJ1-5; TRBD1 matches at 10 bases. CDR3 sequence reads: CASRPGQGISNQPQHF. CDR3 nucleotides: TGTGCCAGCAGGCCGGGACAGGGGATTAGCAATCAGCCCCAGCATTTT.